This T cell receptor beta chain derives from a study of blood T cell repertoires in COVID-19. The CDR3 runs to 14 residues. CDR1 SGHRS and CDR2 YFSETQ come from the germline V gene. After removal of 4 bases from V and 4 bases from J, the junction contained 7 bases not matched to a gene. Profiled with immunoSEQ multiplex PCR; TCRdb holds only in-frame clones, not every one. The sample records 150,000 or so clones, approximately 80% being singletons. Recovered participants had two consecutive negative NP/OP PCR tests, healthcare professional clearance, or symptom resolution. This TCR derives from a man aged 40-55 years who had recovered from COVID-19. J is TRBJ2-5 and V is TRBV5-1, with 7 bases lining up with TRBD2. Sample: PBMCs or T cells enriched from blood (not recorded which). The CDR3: CASSAGLVGETQYF. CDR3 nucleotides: TGCGCCAGCAGCGCAGGACTAGTGGGAGAGACCCAGTACTTC.